The 20 T cell receptor beta chains listed next were all sequenced from one sample in a study of cytomegalovirus exposure and HLA in healthy donors. A multiplex PCR was run with 60 Vbeta primers and 13 Jbeta primers. The assay was immunoSEQ multiplex PCR, and TCRdb's table has in-frame clones only and misses some. The sample holds 130,000 to 150,000 clones, about three quarters seen once. The specimen sequenced was PBMCs. All receptors derive from a woman in her twenties or thirties in good health and CMV-seronegative.

The chain links TRBV7-8 to TRBJ1-1, with D possibly being TRBD1 (5 bases). Trimming removed 6 bases at V and 11 bases at J, with 16 bases between. The germline CDR1 and CDR2 sequences are SGHVS and FQNEAQ. The length of the CDR3 is 12 residues. The CDR3 region is CASRPDRGTAFF. As DNA, the CDR3 is TGTGCCAGCAGACCAGACAGAGGAACTGCTTTCTTT.

The chain has TRBV18 and TRBJ1-1, with D uncertain. Trimming took 0 bases from V and 1 from J, leaving 15 bases between them. In germline, CDR1 is KGHSH, CDR2 LQKENI. The CDR3 totals 17 residues. The DNA for the CDR3 is TGTGCCAGCTCACCACCTAGAAGTGGGCTGCCGAACACTGAAGCTTTCTTT. As protein: CASSPPRSGLPNTEAFF. Filled out from reference TRBV18 and TRBJ1-1, the complete variable domain reads NAGVMQNPRHLVRRRGQEARLRCSPMKGHSHVYWYRQLPEEGLKFMVYLQKENIIDESGMPKERFSAEFPKEGPSILRIQQVVRGDSAAYFCASSPPRSGLPNTEAFFGQGTRLTVV.

This clone was seen a handful of times. The chain has TRBV20-1 and TRBJ2-5; TRBD2 might be the D (5 bases). Trimming removed 6 bases from V and 7 bases from J, with 9 bases in between. CDR1 is DFQATT and CDR2 is SNEGSKA in the germline V gene (reference sequence). The CDR3 totals 10 residues. CDR3 protein: CSALSGTQYF. CDR3 bases: TGCAGTGCATTAAGCGGGACCCAGTACTTC.

On this clone itself: This CDR3 is also generated by other DNA sequences in the sample. CDR3 in DNA: TGTGCCAGCAGCTTAGCGGGGGGGAACACTGAAGCTTTCTTT. The encoded protein is CASSLAGGNTEAFF. V is TRBV11-2 and J is TRBJ1-1; TRBD1 is a possible D gene (5 bases). This CDR3 is built from 14 residues. Germline assignment: CDR1 SGHAT and CDR2 FQNNGV. The V and J ends lost 1 base and 1 base respectively, with 7 bases between them.

In its sample, this clone was seen a few times. This CDR3 is CASSPRGVYGYTF. CDR3 in DNA: TGTGCCAGCAGCCCCCGGGGGGTCTATGGCTACACCTTC. The chain employs TRBV11-3 and TRBJ1-2, with D possibly being TRBD1 (5 bases). CDR1 is SGHNT, CDR2 YENEEA, per germline. CDR3 size: 13 residues. V gave up 5 bases and J gave up 4 bases, with 11 bases separating them.

The V call is TRBV4-3, the J call TRBJ2-2; no clear D. The CDR3 sequence is 13 residues long. Per the germline V gene, CDR1 is LGHNA and CDR2 is YSLEER. Between the trimmed V and J ends, which lost 3 bases and 6 bases, there was a span of 8 bases. The chain's CDR3 is CASSHIEAGELFF. DNA of the CDR3: TGCGCCAGCAGCCACATAGAGGCCGGGGAGCTGTTTTTT.

V usage is TRBV6-5 and J usage is TRBJ2-5; D is perhaps TRBD1 (5 bases). V was shortened by 6 bases and J by 4 bases, with 18 bases between the two germline ends. CDR1 and CDR2 from the germline V gene are MNHEY and SVGAGI. The CDR3 has 15 amino acids. CDR3 sequence: CASSLVRVGGETQYF. As DNA, the CDR3 is TGTGCCAGCAGCCTTGTCAGGGTTGGTGGAGAGACCCAGTACTTC.

This clone was seen once. The V and J genes are TRBV6-6 and TRBJ2-7; 7 bases map to TRBD2. Germline loops: CDR1 MNHNY, CDR2 SVGAGI (reference sequence). J was trimmed by 0 bases and V by 0 bases; bases with no gene match: 2. There are 15 residues in the CDR3. The CDR3 loop reads CASSYSRGSSYEQYF. The CDR3 nucleotides are TGTGCCAGCAGTTACTCGCGGGGGAGCTCCTACGAGCAGTACTTC.

The rearrangement joins TRBV29-1 to TRBJ2-5; 9 nucleotides align to TRBD1. The V segment lost 6 bases and the J segment 5 bases; nucleotides outside the gene matches: 10. Per the germline V gene, CDR1 is SQVTM and CDR2 is ANQGSEA. The CDR3 sequence is 14 residues long. The CDR3 sequence is CSVRPTGGRETQYF. CDR3 nucleotide sequence: TGCAGCGTAAGACCGACAGGGGGTAGGGAGACCCAGTACTTC.

The chain links TRBV5-6 to TRBJ2-5; 9 bases fit TRBD2. Germline V gene sequence: CDR1 SGHDT, CDR2 YYEEEE. The ends lost 2 bases at V and 7 bases at J; junction bases unmatched: 9. CDR3 size: 15 residues. CDR3 sequence (DNA): TGTGCCAGCAGCTTTTTCCAGCGGGGGGCAGGGACCCAGTACTTC. Amino acids: CASSFFQRGAGTQYF.

This rearrangement joins TRBV7-2 to TRBJ1-5; 8 bases fit TRBD1. Germline V gene data show CDR1 as SGHTA and CDR2 as FQGNSA. Trimming at V came to 5 bases and at J to 3 bases, leaving 18 bases not matched to a gene. The CDR3 spans 19 residues. DNA for the CDR3: TGTGCCAGCAGCCCAATCCCGGACAGGGCGAGGGGCAACAATCAGCCCCAGCATTTT. Its protein is CASSPIPDRARGNNQPQHF.

To note about this clone: The junction does not match germline at one end; this may be a read error. The V call is TRBV6-4, the J call TRBJ2-1, with D perhaps matching TRBD2 (5 bases). The CDR3 totals 14 residues. CDR1 is MRHNA and CDR2 is SNTAGT in the germline V gene. The chain's CDR3 is CASSRERGYTEQFF. The DNA of the CDR3 is TGTGCCAGCAGTCGGGAACGGGGATACACTGAGCAGTTCTTC.

V gene TRBV19 combines with J gene TRBJ2-2, with 9 bases matching TRBD1. Trimming took 6 bases from V and 6 from J; bases not matched to a gene: 5. This CDR3 spans 14 amino acids. The V gene's germline CDR1 is LNHDA and CDR2 SQIVND (reference sequence). This CDR3 is CASRWDRESGELFF. CDR3 bases: TGTGCCAGTAGATGGGACAGGGAATCCGGGGAGCTGTTTTTT.

CDR3 in DNA: TGTGCCAGCAGAGACGCTAGCGGGGGGCGGCAAGAGACCCAGTACTTC. This translates into CASRDASGGRQETQYF. This chain connects TRBV4-2 to TRBJ2-5; TRBD2 matches at 11 bases. Germline V gives CDR1 LGHNA, CDR2 YNFKEQ. After removal of 6 bases from V and 2 bases from J, the junction contained 8 bases not matched to a gene. The CDR3 is 16 residues long.

The chain employs TRBV6-1 and TRBJ2-3, with D uncertain. Trimming took off 6 bases at V and 4 bases at J, with 11 bases between the two ends. The germline V gene encodes CDR1 MNHNS and CDR2 SASEGT. The CDR3 contains 13 residues. CDR3 amino acids: CASRLHIADTQYF. In DNA, the CDR3 is TGTGCCAGCAGGCTCCATATAGCAGATACGCAGTATTTT.

The chain employs TRBV4-3 and TRBJ2-7; D not certain. CDR3 length: 13 amino acids. Germline lookup yields CDR1 LGHNA and CDR2 YSLEER. The ends were cut back, 0 bases at V and 2 bases at J, with 5 bases in the middle. Here the CDR3 reads CASSQDSTYEQYF. DNA for the CDR3: TGCGCCAGCAGCCAAGATAGTACCTACGAGCAGTACTTC.

The chain employs TRBV30 and TRBJ2-5; 10 bases align to TRBD2. The CDR3 extends over 15 amino acids. The junction had 10 bases not matched to a gene; V was cut back by 4 bases and J by 5 bases. CDR1 and CDR2 (germline): GTSNPN, SVGIG (reference sequence). CDR3 residues: CAWKASGGGGETQYF. The CDR3 DNA sequence: TGTGCCTGGAAGGCTAGCGGGGGCGGCGGGGAGACCCAGTACTTC.

The chain recombines TRBV5-1 with TRBJ2-1; 7 bases fit TRBD2. CDR1 is SGHRS, CDR2 YFSETQ, per germline. The CDR3 is made up of 16 amino acids. The junction had 6 bases not matched to a gene; V was cut back by 0 bases and J by 3 bases. CDR3 residues: CASSLVVGGNYNEQFF. The CDR3 DNA sequence: TGCGCCAGCAGCTTGGTGGTGGGGGGGAACTACAATGAGCAGTTCTTC.

This clone showed up just once. The J gene is TRBJ1-4, the V gene TRBV5-5, with D tentatively TRBD1 (6 bases). The V end was cut by 2 bases, the J end by 8 bases, with 16 bases between. CDR1 and CDR2 (germline): SGHKS, YYEKEE (reference sequence). The CDR3 runs 15 residues. The CDR3 region has the DNA TGTGCCAGCAGCTTAGTAGCACAGGGTGAGGAAAAACTGTTTTTT. Its protein product is CASSLVAQGEEKLFF.

J is TRBJ2-7 and V is TRBV19; perhaps TRBD1 as D (6 bases). The V gene's germline CDR1 is LNHDA and CDR2 SQIVND (reference sequence). The CDR3 consists of 14 residues. V lost 3 bases to trimming and J lost 4 bases, with 13 bases between them. The CDR3 is CASSISGVSYEQYF. The CDR3 bases are TGTGCCAGTAGTATTTCAGGGGTGAGTTACGAGCAGTACTTC.